This T cell receptor (beta chain) was obtained from a study of CD4 T cells in relation to SARS-CoV-2 and coronaviruses. Germline values: CDR1 SNHLY, CDR2 FYNNEI. Trimming shortened V by 7 bases and J by 8 bases, and 15 bases separated the two germline ends. The CDR3 totals 13 residues. CD4+ T cells from unexposed donors were obtained before the COVID-19 pandemic (2011-2018). CD4+ T cells were isolated from the cells after about ten days of culture. The assay was immunoSEQ multiplex PCR, and TCRdb's table has in-frame clones only and misses some. The repertoire holds roughly 23,000 clones, 77% seen once, with 15% to 20% in the top ten. As regards this clone: Its matching antigen is unknown.

This chain uses TRBV2 with TRBJ2-1; D perhaps matches TRBD2 (7 bases). This clonotype was sampled from a human donor in good health. The material sequenced was CD4+ T cells from PBMCs, cultured in vitro. Here the CDR3 reads CASITGGGDEQFF. In DNA, the CDR3 is TGTGCCAGCATTACGGGGGGCGGCGATGAGCAGTTCTTC.